This TCR beta chain stems from a study of shared clonotypes between healthy human individuals. Study outcomes and limitations: It was observed that roughly 5.4% of naive CD4 clonotypes were shared across a few donors.

In regard to this clone: The antigen remains unidentified.

Naive CD8 cells lacked CD45RO, underwent positive selection for CCR7 and left out terminally differentiated effector memory CD45RA+ cells. The germline CDR1 and CDR2 sequences are SEHNR and FQNEAQ (reference sequence). The germline V and J ends were trimmed by 4 bases and 4 bases, with 18 bases remaining between them. The CDR3 length is 16 residues. Generated by immunoSEQ multiplex PCR, the TCRdb table keeps only in-frame clones and is missing some. The sample yields about 1,900,000 clones, roughly 95% seen once. Sequenced input: naive CD8+ T cells sorted from blood. This TCR came from a man between 18 and 35 years old in good health. The gene calls are TRBV7-9 and TRBJ2-3; no firm D call. In nucleotides, the CDR3 is TGTGCCAGCAGCTCCCCCAGAGACCCGGACCCAGATACGCAGTATTTT. Translated: CASSSPRDPDPDTQYF.